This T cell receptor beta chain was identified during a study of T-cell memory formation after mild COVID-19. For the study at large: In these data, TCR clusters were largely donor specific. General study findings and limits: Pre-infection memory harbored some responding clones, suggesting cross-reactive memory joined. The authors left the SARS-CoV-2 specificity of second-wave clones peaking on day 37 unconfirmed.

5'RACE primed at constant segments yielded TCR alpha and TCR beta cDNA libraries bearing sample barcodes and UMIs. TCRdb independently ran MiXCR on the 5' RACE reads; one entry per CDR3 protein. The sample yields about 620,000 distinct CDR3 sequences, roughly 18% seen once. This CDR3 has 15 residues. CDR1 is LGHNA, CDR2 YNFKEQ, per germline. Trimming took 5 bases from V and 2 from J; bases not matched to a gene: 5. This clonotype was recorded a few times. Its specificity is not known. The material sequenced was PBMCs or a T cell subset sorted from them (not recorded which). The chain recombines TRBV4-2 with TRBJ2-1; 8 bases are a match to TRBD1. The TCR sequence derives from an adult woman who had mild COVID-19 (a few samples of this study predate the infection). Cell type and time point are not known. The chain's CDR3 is CASSTQGAAYNEQFF. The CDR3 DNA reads TGTGCCAGCAGCACGCAGGGGGCAGCCTACAATGAGCAGTTCTTC.